This TCR beta chain was captured by sequencing in a study of CD8 T cells in ankylosing spondylitis. As to this clonotype: No antigen is known for it.

The V end lost 2 bases, the J end lost 5 bases, and 4 bases lay between the germline ends. This CDR3 is built from 12 residues. Points from the study as a whole: One TCR beta motif, made up of roughly eight highly homologous variants, appeared characteristic of ankylosing spondylitis blood. Reported data indicate significant enrichment of disease-linked clones within matched ankylosing spondylitis synovial fluid.

The TCR beta libraries were generated through quantitative 5'-RACE incorporating molecular barcodes. TCRdb re-called the 5' RACE reads with MiXCR, one entry per CDR3 protein. The sample yields 250,000 to 350,000 distinct CDR3 sequences, 15% to 25% seen once. Sequencing used blood, either unsorted or a sorted T cell fraction (not recorded which). This receptor was identified in a male donor with ankylosing spondylitis or in good health (not recorded which). This sequence joins TRBV12-3 or TRBV12-4 and TRBJ2-1; D remains ambiguous. The CDR3 region is CASSLQNNEQFF. The CDR3 nucleotides are TGTGCCAGCAGTTTACAGAACAATGAGCAGTTCTTC.